Described below is a single TCR beta chain sequence and its context. The authors' processing: Estimates of nucleated cell counts were drawn from the amplification of reference gene primers. Profiling relied on immunoSEQ multiplex PCR, and the TCRdb table lists in-frame clones only, not all of them. V and J calls and clone size are copied from that table; D and trimming were computed from the DNA. The sample has tens of thousands of clones, roughly 76% seen once; the top ten hold around 5%. The data stem from a study of blood T cell repertoires in COVID-19. Overall study context: Samples taken during acute and convalescent COVID-19 were collected in the United States, Italy and Spain.

The CDR3 totals 15 residues. The germline V gene encodes CDR1 MGHRA and CDR2 YSYEKL. Deletions cut 0 bases from V and 6 bases from J, with 13 bases between. The chain is built from TRBV4-1 and TRBJ2-3; D is unclear. The sample comprised peripheral blood. This TCR came from an elderly man with COVID-19, enrolled during active disease. In DNA, the CDR3 is TGCGCCAGCAGCCAAGAAAACCGGTTCTATGATACGCAGTATTTT. Translated: CASSQENRFYDTQYF.